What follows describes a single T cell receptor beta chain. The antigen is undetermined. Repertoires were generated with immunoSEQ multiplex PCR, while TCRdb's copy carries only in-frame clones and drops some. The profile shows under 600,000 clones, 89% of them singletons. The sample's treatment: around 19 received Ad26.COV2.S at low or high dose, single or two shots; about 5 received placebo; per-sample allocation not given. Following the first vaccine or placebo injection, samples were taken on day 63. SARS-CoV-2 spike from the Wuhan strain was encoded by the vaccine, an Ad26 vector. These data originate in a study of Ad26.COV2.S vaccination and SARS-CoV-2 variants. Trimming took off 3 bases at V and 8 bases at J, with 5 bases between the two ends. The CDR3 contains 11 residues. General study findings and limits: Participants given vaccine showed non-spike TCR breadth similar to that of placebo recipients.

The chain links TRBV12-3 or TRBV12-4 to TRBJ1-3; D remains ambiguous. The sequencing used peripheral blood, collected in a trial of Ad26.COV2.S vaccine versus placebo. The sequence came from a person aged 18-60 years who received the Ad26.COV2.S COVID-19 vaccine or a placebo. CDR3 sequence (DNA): TGTGCCAGCAGTTTTGATGACACCATATATTTT. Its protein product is CASSFDDTIYF.